The 31 T cell receptor beta chains given below trace back to one sample, sequenced in a study of tumor-infiltrating lymphocytes in primary liver carcinoma. From approximately 450 ng total RNA, TCR beta cDNA was generated with a primer in the constant region. Nested multiplex PCR, run for three rounds with slightly modified ARM-PCR, yielded TCR beta libraries. The first two PCR rounds used TRBV1-TRBV30 primers with a Cbeta primer, roughly 10 cycles each. TCRdb re-called the multiplex PCR reads with MiXCR, one entry per CDR3 protein. Seen here are 90,000 to 150,000 distinct CDR3 sequences, 55% to 70% observed once, and the top ten hold 7.5% to 10%. Co-extraction yielded RNA and DNA from around 20-30 mg of unsorted bulk tissue. The material sequenced was tumor-adjacent normal liver tissue. These receptors were collected from a woman aged 55-70 years with primary liver carcinoma and hepatitis B virus infection.

This clonotype appeared a few times. A much larger clone is a single base away; this may be a read error. This chain links TRBV10-2 with TRBJ1-5, with TRBD1 matching over 8 bases. The CDR3 is 14 residues long. V lost 6 bases and J lost 11; bases outside the gene matches: 12. CDR1 WSHSY and CDR2 SAAADI come from the germline V gene. CDR3 residues: CASSMTGERQSQHF. The DNA for the CDR3 is TGCGCCAGCAGCATGACAGGGGAGAGGCAGTCCCAGCATTTT.

Points on this clonotype: Because the CDR3 is missing its conserved closing phenylalanine or tryptophan, this is likely a read error. This chain uses TRBV6-1 with TRBJ1-1, with no clear D. V lost 8 bases to trimming and J lost 5 bases, with 6 bases between them. The germline CDR1 and CDR2 sequences are MNHNS and SASEGT. This CDR3 comprises 10 residues. The CDR3 loop reads CASGWTEAFL. The DNA of the CDR3 is TGTGCCAGCGGGTGGACTGAAGCTTTCCTT.

This clonotype was detected many times. The chain combines TRBV30 with TRBJ1-2; 10 positions match TRBD1. This CDR3 is 17 amino acids long. J was trimmed by 4 bases and V by 5 bases; bases with no gene match: 16. CDR1 and CDR2 from the germline V gene are GTSNPN and SVGIG (reference sequence). The CDR3 loop reads CAWGITPGQGIRYGYTF. The CDR3 coding sequence is TGTGCCTGGGGTATAACTCCGGGACAGGGGATTCGCTATGGCTACACCTTC.

As concerns this clonotype: At one end, the junction sequence differs from germline, possibly due to a read error. J is TRBJ1-1 and V is TRBV12-3 or TRBV12-4, with a tentative D call TRBD1 (5 bases). The CDR3 is 15 amino acids. CDR3 sequence reads: CTSSIRDSLLREAFF. The CDR3 nucleotides read TGTACCAGCAGTATCCGTGACAGTCTCTTAAGGGAAGCTTTCTTT.

This clonotype was counted a single time. A much larger clone lies one base from this, so it may be a read error. The chain carries TRBV5-1 and TRBJ1-6, with D unclear. V lost 4 bases to trimming and J lost 7 bases, with 21 bases between them. The CDR3 runs 17 residues. Germline lookup yields CDR1 SGHRS and CDR2 YFSETQ. The CDR3 DNA reads as TGCGCCAGCAGCCGGAGCTTAATCGGCGGGTCGAATTCACCCCTCCACTTT. Amino acids: CASSRSLIGGSNSPLHF.

Worth noting for this clonotype: Relative to the germline gene, one junction end is altered; a read error may explain this. The chain recombines TRBV12-5 with TRBJ2-1, with a weak D call TRBD1 (5 bases). The germline V gene has CDR1 LGHNT and CDR2 FRNRAP. The CDR3 extends over 16 amino acids. CDR3 amino acids: CASGLGRQFVVDERFF. In DNA, the CDR3 is TGTGCTAGTGGTTTGGGAAGACAGTTTGTAGTCGATGAGCGGTTCTTC.

The chain couples TRBV28 to TRBJ2-3, with a tentative D call TRBD2 (5 bases). Trimming shortened V by 7 bases and J by 0 bases, and 17 bases separated the two germline ends. The CDR3 totals 16 residues. Germline CDR1 MDHEN, CDR2 SYDVKM. Written as DNA, the CDR3 is TGTGCCAGCACCCTTGTGGGGAGTGCTAGCACAGATACGCAGTATTTT. Residues: CASTLVGSASTDTQYF.

This clonotype came up once. This chain uses TRBV6-6 with TRBJ2-1; D unclear. The CDR3 has 14 amino acids. Germline lookup yields CDR1 MNHNY and CDR2 SVGAGI (reference sequence). V gave up 0 bases and J gave up 8 bases, with 11 bases separating them. CDR3: CASSYSSKCYEQFF. The CDR3 DNA sequence: TGTGCCAGCAGTTACTCGTCCAAGTGCTATGAGCAGTTCTTC.

In the case of this clonotype: One base away lies a much larger clone, so this may be a sequencing read error. CDR3 amino acids: CASSPDRTYTEVFF. CDR3 DNA sequence: TGTGCCAGCAGCCCCGACAGGACCTACACTGAAGTTTTCTTT. The chain carries TRBV7-9 and TRBJ1-1; tentative D call: TRBD1 (6 bases). Germline-derived CDR1 and CDR2 are SEHNR and FQNEAQ (reference sequence). The CDR3 totals 14 residues.

Concerning this clonotype itself: An end of the junction does not agree with germline; a read error may underlie this. The chain recombines TRBV7-8 with TRBJ2-1; D perhaps matches TRBD2 (6 bases). Germline assignment: CDR1 SGHVS and CDR2 FQNEAQ. This CDR3 spans 15 amino acids. CDR3 nucleotide sequence: TGTGCCAACAGCTTAAGGAGGGTTGCCCTCGATGAGCAGTTGTTC. Protein sequence: CANSLRRVALDEQLF.

About this clonotype itself: At one boundary the junction diverges from the germline segment, which might be a read error. The chain links TRBV29-1 to TRBJ1-2; D remains unclear. Germline-derived CDR1 and CDR2 are SQVTM and ANQGSEA. The CDR3 runs 15 residues. The CDR3 DNA follows: TGCAGCGTTGACTTCCCAGTCCCCGGAGGCTATGACTACACCTTC. Translation: CSVDFPVPGGYDYTF.

In regard to this clonotype: A much larger clone differs from this one at a single base, so this may be a read error. The CDR3 DNA reads TGCGCCAGCAGCTTAGGCGCGAACAAGGCCGGGGAGGCCCAGTACTTC. Amino acids: CASSLGANKAGEAQYF. The J gene is TRBJ2-5, the V gene TRBV5-1; the D gene is possibly TRBD2 (6 bases). The CDR3 runs 16 residues. Looked up from germline, CDR1 is SGHRS and CDR2 is YFSETQ. Trimming took off 2 bases at V and 9 bases at J, with 23 bases between the two ends.

Worth noting for this clonotype: One end of the junction is discordant with germline, which a read error may explain. J is TRBJ1-2 and V is TRBV5-1, with a tentative D call TRBD1 (6 bases). There are 15 residues in the CDR3. The germline gives CDR1 SGHRS, CDR2 YFSETQ. The CDR3 loop is CASSLSGTWGDDYTF. CDR3 nucleotide sequence: TGCGCAAGCAGCTTGTCTGGGACATGGGGAGATGACTACACCTTC.

As concerns this clonotype: A much larger clone differs by one base, so this may be a read error. No conserved phenylalanine or tryptophan ends this CDR3, so it is likely a read error. This chain connects TRBV28 to TRBJ2-1, with D possibly being TRBD1 (6 bases). V lost 7 bases to trimming and J lost 4 bases, with 17 bases between them. Looked up from germline, CDR1 is MDHEN and CDR2 is SYDVKM. This CDR3 is 15 amino acids long. CDR3 DNA sequence: TGTGCCAGCACCCCCCGGGACATCGTATACAATGAGCAGTTCTTA. Its protein product is CASTPRDIVYNEQFL.

The table lists this clonotype with many counts. V is TRBV5-1 and J is TRBJ1-1, with 9 bases aligning to TRBD1. V lost 4 bases and J lost 3; bases outside the gene matches: 7. This CDR3 has 15 residues. The germline V gene encodes CDR1 SGHRS and CDR2 YFSETQ. The CDR3 is CASSGDRASYTEAFF. The DNA for the CDR3 is TGCGCCAGCAGCGGGGACAGGGCGAGTTACACTGAAGCTTTCTTT. The whole variable domain, filled in from reference TRBV5-1 and TRBJ1-1, reads KAGVTQTPRYLIKTRGQQVTLSCSPISGHRSVSWYQQTPGQGLQFLFEYFSETQRNKGNFPGRFSGRQFSNSRSEMNVSTLELGDSALYLCASSGDRASYTEAFFGQGTRLTVV.

This clonotype was found a few times. The chain combines TRBV29-1 with TRBJ2-7; 13 nucleotides line up with TRBD2. V lost 7 bases to trimming and J lost 0 bases; unmatched junction nucleotides: 3. The CDR3 is 14 amino acids. CDR1 and CDR2 from the germline V gene are SQVTM and ANQGSEA. CDR3 bases: TGCAGCGCTTGGACTAGCGGGAGCTCCTACGAGCAGTACTTC. It yields the protein CSAWTSGSSYEQYF.

This clonotype was picked up a small number of times. An end of the junction does not agree with germline; a read error may underlie this. The gene calls are TRBV11-2 and TRBJ2-3; 8 nucleotides agree with TRBD1. Germline CDR1 and CDR2: SGHAT and FQNNGV. The CDR3 has 14 residues. The CDR3 here is CASSRQGAGDTEYF. CDR3 coding DNA: TGTGCCAGCAGCCGGCAGGGGGCGGGTGATACGGAGTATTTT.

A word on this clonotype: The conserved phenylalanine or tryptophan is not found at the CDR3 terminus, so this likely reflects a read error. The chain employs TRBV12-3 or TRBV12-4 and TRBJ2-3, with 7 bases fitting TRBD2. CDR3 size: 16 residues. The CDR3 spells CTSSLAGGGDTDTQYS. CDR3 DNA sequence: TGTACCAGCAGTTTAGCTGGGGGGGGGGACACAGATACGCAGTATTCT.

As regards this clonotype: The junction shows a germline mismatch at one end, possibly a read error. The chain employs TRBV14 and TRBJ1-2; TRBD1 is a possible D gene (5 bases). This CDR3 contains 15 residues. Per germline, CDR1 SGHDN and CDR2 FVKESK. The chain's CDR3 is CTSSLPGTLTHGYTF. In DNA form, the CDR3 reads TGTACCAGCAGCCTTCCCGGGACGTTGACCCATGGCTACACCTTC.

A note on this clonotype: The junction differs from germline at one of its ends, possibly a read error. The chain combines TRBV6-1 with TRBJ2-7; 8 bases fit TRBD2. CDR1 MNHNS and CDR2 SASEGT come from the germline V gene. This CDR3 is built from 14 residues. The CDR3 nucleotides are TGTGCCAGCAGCGCAAAGAGCGGGAGCTACGGGCAGTACTTC. This translates into CASSAKSGSYGQYF.

Concerning this clonotype itself: Mismatch with germline at one junction end may stem from a read error. The chain carries TRBV11-2 and TRBJ2-7, with 8 bases lining up with TRBD2. The CDR3 contains 15 residues. Germline lookup yields CDR1 SGHAT and CDR2 FQNNGV. DNA of the CDR3: TGTGTCAGCAGCTTATCTGGGACTAGACCTTACGAGCGGTACTTC. Translated: CVSSLSGTRPYERYF.

On this clonotype: Because it lacks the conserved phenylalanine or tryptophan at the end, this CDR3 is likely a read error. No DNA is shown, since the ends of the CDR3 on it are uncertain; the CDR3 is the one TCRdb lists. This chain joins TRBV11-2 and TRBJ2-7. 14 amino acids form the CDR3, both terminal residues included. Germline V gene data show CDR1 as SGHAT and CDR2 as FQNNGV. The CDR3 protein is CSSSLWGISYERYL.

On this clonotype itself: The DNA is omitted, as the CDR3 cannot be located on it reliably, and the CDR3 follows TCRdb's listing. The chain has TRBV6-5 and TRBJ1-2; TRBD1 is the table's D call and was not checked against the DNA. With termini counted, the CDR3 has 19 amino acids. Germline CDR1 is MNHEY and CDR2 is SVGAGI. CDR3 sequence: CVSRPWGQGARGMNYGYIF.

This clonotype was seen more than once but under ten times. The chain recombines TRBV28 with TRBJ2-7; the match to TRBD2 covers 11 bases. Per germline, CDR1 MDHEN and CDR2 SYDVKM. The CDR3 runs to 16 residues. V dropped 5 bases and J dropped 3; count of bases not matched to a gene: 9. The CDR3 here is CASSPPRLAGLYEQYF. The CDR3, as DNA: TGTGCCAGCAGTCCCCCCCGACTAGCGGGACTCTACGAGCAGTACTTC.

A word on this clonotype: Possible read error: a much larger clone is one base away. The chain couples TRBV5-1 to TRBJ1-1; TRBD1 might be the D (6 bases). The germline gives CDR1 SGHRS, CDR2 YFSETQ. The CDR3 spans 13 residues. V lost 3 bases and J 6 bases, leaving 12 bases between the germline ends. CDR3 sequence reads: CASSWAGQPEAFF. CDR3 DNA sequence: TGCGCCAGCAGCTGGGCCGGACAGCCTGAAGCTTTCTTT. Looking up the rest from reference TRBV5-1 and TRBJ1-1 gives the full variable domain: KAGVTQTPRYLIKTRGQQVTLSCSPISGHRSVSWYQQTPGQGLQFLFEYFSETQRNKGNFPGRFSGRQFSNSRSEMNVSTLELGDSALYLCASSWAGQPEAFFGQGTRLTVV.

The chain uses TRBV5-1 and TRBJ2-3, with D possibly matching TRBD2 (7 bases). The CDR3 has 16 residues. Germline CDR1 and CDR2: SGHRS and YFSETQ. CDR3 sequence (DNA): TGCGCAAGCCGAGGGGGTGGCGGGAGTAACACAGATACGCAGTATTTT. It yields the protein CASRGGGGSNTDTQYF. The complete variable domain, with remaining parts taken from reference TRBV5-1 and TRBJ2-3, reads KAGVTQTPRYLIKTRGQQVTLSCSPISGHRSVSWYQQTPGQGLQFLFEYFSETQRNKGNFPGRFSGRQFSNSRSEMNVSTLELGDSALYLCASRGGGGSNTDTQYFGPGTRLTVL.

Of note for this clonotype: As the CDR3 is not closed by the conserved phenylalanine or tryptophan, this likely results from a read error. This sequence joins TRBV7-9 and TRBJ2-3, with D possibly TRBD2 on 6 matching bases. In germline, CDR1 is SEHNR, CDR2 FQNEAQ (reference sequence). The CDR3 is 16 amino acids. The CDR3 loop is CANSLAVSSGADTQYL. Here the CDR3 DNA reads TGTGCCAACAGCTTGGCGGTCTCTTCGGGGGCAGATACGCAGTATTTG.

The chain recombines TRBV4-1 with TRBJ1-2; D uncertain. Germline V gives CDR1 MGHRA, CDR2 YSYEKL. This CDR3 comprises 15 residues. CDR3 coding DNA: TGCATCAGCATCCATGAAACGGGAGGAAACTATGGCTACACCTTC. Protein sequence: CISIHETGGNYGYTF.

Concerning this clonotype: A much larger clone lies one base from this, so it may be a read error. The V gene is TRBV29-1, the J gene TRBJ1-2, with 7 bases identical to TRBD1. The ends lost 4 bases at V and 6 bases at J; junction bases unmatched: 8. This CDR3 comprises 13 residues. Germline CDR1 SQVTM, CDR2 ANQGSEA. The CDR3 loop reads CSVVETGPNGYTF. Here the CDR3 DNA reads TGCAGCGTTGTAGAGACAGGGCCAAATGGCTACACCTTC.

Details on this clonotype: Because it lacks the conserved phenylalanine or tryptophan at the end, this CDR3 is likely a read error. The genes are TRBV11-3 and TRBJ2-2; D might be TRBD2 (5 bases). CDR3 length: 17 residues. Germline loops: CDR1 SGHNT, CDR2 YENEEA. The V end was cut by 1 base, the J end by 2 bases, with 14 bases between. The CDR3 DNA follows: TGTGCCAGCAGCTTAGGTAGGCTAGAGGGAAACACCGGGGAGCTGTTTTTG. This translates into CASSLGRLEGNTGELFL.

The chain recombines TRBV11-2 with TRBJ1-2; possible D gene TRBD1, 5 bases. This CDR3 has 14 amino acids. The ends were cut back, 8 bases at V and 3 bases at J, with 16 bases in the middle. Germline V CDR1 and CDR2: SGHAT, FQNNGV. Here the CDR3 reads CASYLTGSDYGYTF. CDR3 bases: TGTGCCAGCTACTTAACAGGATCGGACTATGGCTACACCTTC.